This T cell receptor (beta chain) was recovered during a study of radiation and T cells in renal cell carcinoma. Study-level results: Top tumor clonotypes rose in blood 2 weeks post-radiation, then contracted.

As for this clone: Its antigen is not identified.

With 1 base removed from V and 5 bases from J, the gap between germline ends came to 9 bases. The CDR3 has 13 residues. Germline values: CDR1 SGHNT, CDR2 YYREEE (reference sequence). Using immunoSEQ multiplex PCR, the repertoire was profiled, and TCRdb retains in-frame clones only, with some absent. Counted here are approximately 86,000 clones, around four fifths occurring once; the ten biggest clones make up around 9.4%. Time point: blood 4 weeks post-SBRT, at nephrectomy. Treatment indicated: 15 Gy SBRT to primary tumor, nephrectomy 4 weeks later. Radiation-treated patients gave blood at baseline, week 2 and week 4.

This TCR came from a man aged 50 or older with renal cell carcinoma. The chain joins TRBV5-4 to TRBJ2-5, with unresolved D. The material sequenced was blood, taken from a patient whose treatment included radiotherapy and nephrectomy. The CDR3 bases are TGTGCCAGCAGCTTGTGGCAGAGGGAGACCCAGTACTTC. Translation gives CASSLWQRETQYF.